One T cell receptor beta chain is described in this entry. Relapsing-remitting disease, either stable or active, was present in the multiple sclerosis controls, who were treatment-naive patients. These data are taken from a study of CD8 T cells in Susac syndrome. This CDR3 has 18 amino acids. Trimming pared 1 base from V and 1 base from J, leaving 19 bases between. An input of roughly 0.5 to 1 ug of RNA was subjected to reverse transcription using random hexamers. MiXCR, run by TCRdb on the immunoSEQ multiplex PCR reads, gives a single entry per CDR3 protein. The table lists roughly 400,000 distinct CDR3 sequences, approximately 85% of them singletons.

This receptor was obtained from a human donor with multiple sclerosis. Sequenced: CD8+ T cells from PBMCs. The chain has TRBV12-3 or TRBV12-4 and TRBJ1-2; the D gene is possibly TRBD1 (5 bases). Here the CDR3 reads CASSLGGGSSSNNYGYTF. The CDR3 DNA follows: TGTGCCAGCAGTTTAGGTGGGGGGAGTTCCTCAAATAACTATGGCTACACCTTC.